The rows below give T cell receptor beta chains drawn from one sample of a study of shared clonotypes between healthy human individuals. Assay: immunoSEQ multiplex PCR; the TCRdb copy retains only in-frame clones and omits some. Of around 600,000 clones listed, around 97% are singletons. The sequencing input was naive CD4+ T cells sorted from blood. The receptors come from a woman aged 25 to 39 in good health. The CDR3 runs from the conserved cysteine through the conserved F or W. D genes are given only for firm matches. Rows may omit the clone size; those that give it use once, few, many or a size class.

D: -; size: -; J: TRBJ2-2; V: TRBV15; DNA: TGTGCCACCAGCAGATCAAGGGAAACCGGGGAGCTGTTTTTT; CDR3: CATSRSRETGELFF
D: -; size: once; J: TRBJ2-3; V: TRBV28; DNA: TGTGCCAGCACTCCCCTTGGCGGGAACACAGATACGCAGTATTTT; CDR3: CASTPLGGNTDTQYF
D: -; size: -; J: TRBJ1-1; V: TRBV4-1; DNA: TGCGCCAGCAGCCCAGGACGGCACTGGGGCACTGAAGCTTTCTTT; CDR3: CASSPGRHWGTEAFF
D: -; size: once; J: TRBJ2-2; V: TRBV9; DNA: TGTGCCAGCAGCGAAACCGGGACTAACACCGGGGAGCTGTTTTTT; CDR3: CASSETGTNTGELFF
D: -; size: -; J: TRBJ2-5; V: TRBV4-1; DNA: TGCGCCAGCAGCCGCACAACGTCTGTCCGGGCCCCGGGTTTGACAGAGACCCAGTACTTC; CDR3: CASSRTTSVRAPGLTETQYF
D: -; size: once; J: TRBJ2-6; V: TRBV5-1; DNA: TGCGCCAGCTCCCATGGAGGGCTAAAGGATGGGGCCAACGTCCTGACTTTC; CDR3: CASSHGGLKDGANVLTF
D: -; size: -; J: TRBJ2-7; V: TRBV2; DNA: TGTGCCAGCAGTACGGTCCCTACGCAGCAGTACTTC; CDR3: CASSTVPTQQYF
D: TRBD2; size: -; J: TRBJ2-2; V: TRBV5-1; DNA: TGCGCCAGCGGAGGACTAGCGGGAGGGCTGACGAACACCGGGGAGCTGTTTTTT; CDR3: CASGGLAGGLTNTGELFF
D: -; size: once; J: TRBJ1-5; V: TRBV5-1; DNA: TGCGCCAGCAGCTTGGGTCCCGGAGGGAATCAGCCCCAGCATTTT; CDR3: CASSLGPGGNQPQHF
D: -; size: -; J: TRBJ2-7; V: TRBV9; DNA: TGTGCCAGCAGCACACGGCTGGGGGAGCAGTACTTC; CDR3: CASSTRLGEQYF
D: -; size: -; J: TRBJ2-7; V: TRBV28; DNA: TGTGCCAGCAGTGCGTCCTACGAGCAGTACTTC; CDR3: CASSASYEQYF
D: -; size: -; J: TRBJ2-7; V: TRBV2; DNA: TGTGCCAGCAATGGAGACGGCTACGAGCAGTACTTC; CDR3: CASNGDGYEQYF
D: -; size: -; J: TRBJ2-7; V: TRBV27; DNA: TGTGCCAGCAGTAAAAAGAGGACCGGGCCCGAGCAGTACTTC; CDR3: CASSKKRTGPEQYF
D: -; size: -; J: TRBJ1-2; V: TRBV7-9; DNA: TGTGCCAGCAGCTTAGAAGGGATCCATGGCTACACCTTC; CDR3: CASSLEGIHGYTF
D: -; size: -; J: TRBJ1-4; V: TRBV7-9; DNA: TGTGCCAGCAGCCTCCAGGGACAAGGGCATGAAAAACTGTTTTTT; CDR3: CASSLQGQGHEKLFF
D: -; size: -; J: TRBJ1-1; V: TRBV5-1; DNA: TGCGCCAGCAGCTTGGTACGGGACACTGAAGCTTTCTTT; CDR3: CASSLVRDTEAFF
D: -; size: -; J: TRBJ2-1; V: TRBV9; DNA: TGTGCCAGCAGCGTAGTAACGGGGTCCTACAATGAGCAGTTCTTC; CDR3: CASSVVTGSYNEQFF
D: TRBD1; size: -; J: TRBJ1-2; V: TRBV18; DNA: TGTGCCAGCTCTAATCAGGGGGCAGTAGACTATGGCTACACCTTC; CDR3: CASSNQGAVDYGYTF
D: -; size: once; J: TRBJ1-1; V: TRBV25-1; DNA: TGTGCCAGCAGTTCTGGGGGCCGAAACACTGAAGCTTTCTTT; CDR3: CASSSGGRNTEAFF
D: -; size: -; J: TRBJ2-1; V: TRBV5-1; DNA: TGCGCCAGCAGCTTAATTTCCCAGCGGGTTTCTTCGGGAAATGAGCAGTTCTTC; CDR3: CASSLISQRVSSGNEQFF
D: -; size: -; J: TRBJ2-7; V: TRBV5-4; DNA: TGTGCCAGCAGCCAAGCCGCGGGCGGGACCAGCTCCTACGAGCAGTACTTC; CDR3: CASSQAAGGTSSYEQYF
D: -; size: -; J: TRBJ2-5; V: TRBV7-2; DNA: TGTGCCAGCAGCTTACGACGGGGCCTGTACCGGGAGACCCAGTACTTC; CDR3: CASSLRRGLYRETQYF
D: -; size: -; J: TRBJ1-1; V: TRBV15; DNA: TGTGCCACCAGCAGAGAACCGAGAAAACGCCTAGCTGAAGCTTTCTTT; CDR3: CATSREPRKRLAEAFF
D: TRBD2; size: once; J: TRBJ2-7; V: TRBV18; DNA: TGTGCCAGCTCACGGGCTAGCGGGAGGCCCCAGAATATTGGGGAGCAGTACTTC; CDR3: CASSRASGRPQNIGEQYF
D: -; size: -; J: TRBJ1-2; V: TRBV18; DNA: TGTGCCAGCTCACCAGACGGCTCTAACTATGGCTACACCTTC; CDR3: CASSPDGSNYGYTF
D: TRBD1; size: -; J: TRBJ2-5; V: TRBV6-6; DNA: TGTGCCAGCAGTTACAGGGGGCGAGAGACCCAGTACTTC; CDR3: CASSYRGRETQYF
D: TRBD2; size: -; J: TRBJ2-3; V: TRBV7-9; DNA: TGTGCCAGCAGCTTAGGGACTAGCGGGAGGGTCACAGATACGCAGTATTTT; CDR3: CASSLGTSGRVTDTQYF
D: TRBD2; size: -; J: TRBJ2-7; V: TRBV5-1; DNA: TGCGCCAGCAGCTTGGGGCTAGCGGTAAGCTCCTACGAGCAGTACTTC; CDR3: CASSLGLAVSSYEQYF
D: TRBD1; size: -; J: TRBJ1-5; V: TRBV29-1; DNA: TGCAGCGTCAGGACAGGGGCAAATCAGCCCCAGCATTTT; CDR3: CSVRTGANQPQHF
D: -; size: -; J: TRBJ2-3; V: TRBV5-4; DNA: TGTGCCAGCAGCTTGGGGACAAATCACTTTAGCACAGATACGCAGTATTTT; CDR3: CASSLGTNHFSTDTQYF
D: -; size: -; J: TRBJ1-5; V: TRBV30; DNA: TGTGCCTGGAGTGTCGGGACAACCAATCAGCCCCAGCATTTT; CDR3: CAWSVGTTNQPQHF
D: -; size: -; J: TRBJ2-7; V: TRBV5-1; DNA: TGCGCCAGCAGCTTGTTGGGCGGGAAAGCCTCCTACGAGCAGTACTTC; CDR3: CASSLLGGKASYEQYF
D: TRBD1; size: -; J: TRBJ1-1; V: TRBV19; DNA: TGTGCCAGTAGTAGACAGGGTTTGGTCGCTGAAGCTTTCTTT; CDR3: CASSRQGLVAEAFF
D: -; size: -; J: TRBJ1-1; V: TRBV7-9; DNA: TGTGCCAGCAGCTTAGGACGGTGGAACACTGAAGCTTTCTTT; CDR3: CASSLGRWNTEAFF
D: TRBD1; size: -; J: TRBJ1-5; V: TRBV28; DNA: TGTGCCAGCAGTCCCGGGACAGGGGTTAGCAATCAGCCCCAGCATTTT; CDR3: CASSPGTGVSNQPQHF
D: -; size: -; J: TRBJ2-1; V: TRBV6-1; DNA: TGTGCCAGCAGCGATGAGGACTACAATGAGCAGTTCTTC; CDR3: CASSDEDYNEQFF
D: TRBD1; size: -; J: TRBJ2-1; V: TRBV7-9; DNA: TGTGCCAGCAGCTACCGGGACAGGGGGCGTAATGAGCAGTTCTTC; CDR3: CASSYRDRGRNEQFF
D: -; size: once; J: TRBJ2-7; V: TRBV6-5; DNA: TGTGCCACAAGTGTAGGGGTGGCCTACGAGCAGTACTTC; CDR3: CATSVGVAYEQYF
D: -; size: -; J: TRBJ2-7; V: TRBV13; DNA: TGTGCCAGCAGCTTAGCCTCCATAAGGGAGCAGTACTTC; CDR3: CASSLASIREQYF
D: -; size: -; J: TRBJ2-3; V: TRBV7-9; DNA: TGTGCCAGGAGTGATTATCAGGGCACAGATACGCAGTATTTT; CDR3: CARSDYQGTDTQYF
D: -; size: -; J: TRBJ1-5; V: TRBV27; DNA: TGTGCCAGCAGTTCGGGGATGGGGGGTAGCAATCAGCCCCAGCATTTT; CDR3: CASSSGMGGSNQPQHF
D: -; size: -; J: TRBJ1-2; V: TRBV6-5; DNA: TGTGCCAGCAGATCAGGGGACAACTATGGCTACACCTTC; CDR3: CASRSGDNYGYTF
D: -; size: -; J: TRBJ2-7; V: TRBV15; DNA: TGTGCCACCAGCAGAGAGTATGAGAGGGGAGGTGGGCAGTACTTC; CDR3: CATSREYERGGGQYF
D: -; size: -; J: TRBJ2-7; V: TRBV28; DNA: TGTGCCAGCAGCGGGGACGAATTCTACGAGCAGTACTTC; CDR3: CASSGDEFYEQYF
D: -; size: -; J: TRBJ1-1; V: TRBV28; DNA: TGTGCCAGCAGTTCAAGTCCCGGGACAACGAACACTGAAGCTTTCTTT; CDR3: CASSSSPGTTNTEAFF
D: TRBD2; size: -; J: TRBJ2-1; V: TRBV5-1; DNA: TGCGCCAGCAGCTTGAATGGGGGGAGGGCCTTCGATGAGCAGTTCTTC; CDR3: CASSLNGGRAFDEQFF
D: -; size: once; J: TRBJ1-1; V: TRBV6-5; DNA: TGTGCCAGCAGCCCGGGAACTGAAGCTTTCTTT; CDR3: CASSPGTEAFF
D: -; size: -; J: TRBJ2-4; V: TRBV27; DNA: TGTGCCAGCAGTCGGGGACAAGGCCTCGTGGACATTCAGTACTTC; CDR3: CASSRGQGLVDIQYF
D: TRBD2; size: -; J: TRBJ2-1; V: TRBV14; DNA: TGTGCCAGCAGCCAGGCGGGACTAGCGGGAGAACCTGAGCAGTTCTTC; CDR3: CASSQAGLAGEPEQFF
D: TRBD1; size: -; J: TRBJ1-1; V: TRBV10-3; DNA: TGTGCCATCAGTGCACTAGACAGGGGGAACACTGAAGCTTTCTTT; CDR3: CAISALDRGNTEAFF
D: -; size: -; J: TRBJ1-3; V: TRBV9; DNA: TGTGCCAGCAGCGTAGCTACGTGGGGCGACGATATCGGAAACACCATATATTTT; CDR3: CASSVATWGDDIGNTIYF
D: TRBD1; size: -; J: TRBJ2-3; V: TRBV5-4; DNA: TGTGCCAGCAGCCCAATTCCCCTTACAGGGGAAAACACAGATACGCAGTATTTT; CDR3: CASSPIPLTGENTDTQYF
D: TRBD1; size: once; J: TRBJ1-2; V: TRBV9; DNA: TGTGCCAGCAGCGCAGGGGGTAAGGACTATGGCTACACCTTC; CDR3: CASSAGGKDYGYTF
D: -; size: -; J: TRBJ1-2; V: TRBV19; DNA: TGTGCCAGTAATCATCGGGGGGAAGGCTATGGCTACACCTTC; CDR3: CASNHRGEGYGYTF
D: -; size: -; J: TRBJ2-1; V: TRBV6-5; DNA: TGTGCCACCACAGGGGTAGCGGGCCCCAATCGGGAGCAGTTCTTC; CDR3: CATTGVAGPNREQFF
D: -; size: -; J: TRBJ2-1; V: TRBV7-9; DNA: TGTGCCAGCAGCTTAGGTGGCTGGCTCGAAATGTACAATGAGCAGTTCTTC; CDR3: CASSLGGWLEMYNEQFF
D: TRBD1; size: -; J: TRBJ1-2; V: TRBV7-9; DNA: TGTGCCAGCAGCTTAGCGGACAGGGTGAGGGGCTACACCTTC; CDR3: CASSLADRVRGYTF